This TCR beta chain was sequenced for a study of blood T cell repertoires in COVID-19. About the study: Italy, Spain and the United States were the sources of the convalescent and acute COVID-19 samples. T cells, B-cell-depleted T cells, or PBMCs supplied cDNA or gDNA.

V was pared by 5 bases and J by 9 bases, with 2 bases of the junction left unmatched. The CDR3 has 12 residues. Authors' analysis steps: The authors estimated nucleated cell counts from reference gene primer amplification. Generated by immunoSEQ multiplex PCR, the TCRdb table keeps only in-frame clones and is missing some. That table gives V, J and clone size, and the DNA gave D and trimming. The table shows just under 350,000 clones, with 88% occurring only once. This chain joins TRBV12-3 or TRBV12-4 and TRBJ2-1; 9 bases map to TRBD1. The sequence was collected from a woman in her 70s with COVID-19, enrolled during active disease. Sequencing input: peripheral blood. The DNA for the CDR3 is TGTGCCAGCAGTAGACAGGGGGGTGAGCAGTTCTTC. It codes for CASSRQGGEQFF.